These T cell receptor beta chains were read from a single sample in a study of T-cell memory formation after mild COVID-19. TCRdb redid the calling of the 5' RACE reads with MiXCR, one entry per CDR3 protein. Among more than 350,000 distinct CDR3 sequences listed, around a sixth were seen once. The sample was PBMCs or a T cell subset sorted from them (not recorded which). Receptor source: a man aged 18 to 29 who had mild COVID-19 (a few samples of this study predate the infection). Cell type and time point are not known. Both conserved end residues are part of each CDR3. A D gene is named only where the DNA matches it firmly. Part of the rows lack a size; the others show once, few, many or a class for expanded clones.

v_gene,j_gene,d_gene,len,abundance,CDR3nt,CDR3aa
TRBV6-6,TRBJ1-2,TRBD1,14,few,TGTGCCAGCAGTTTTCAGGACAGGGACTATGGCTACACCTTC,CASSFQDRDYGYTF
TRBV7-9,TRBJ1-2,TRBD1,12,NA,TGTGCCAGCAGTCGTGACAGGGACGGCTACACCTTC,CASSRDRDGYTF
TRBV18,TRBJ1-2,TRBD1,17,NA,TGTGCCAGCTCATCAAACCAGGGGACAGTTGGTTACTATGGCTACACCTTC,CASSSNQGTVGYYGYTF
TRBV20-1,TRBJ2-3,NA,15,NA,TGCAGTGCTAAGATAGCAGGGGAGGCCCAGGGTACGCAGTATTTT,CSAKIAGEAQGTQYF
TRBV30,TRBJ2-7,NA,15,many,TGTGCCTGGAGTGTAGGGGCGACGGCCCTGGCCGAGCAGTACTTC,CAWSVGATALAEQYF
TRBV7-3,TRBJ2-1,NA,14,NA,TGTGCCAGCAGCTTATATACCCAAAACAATGAGCAGTTCTTC,CASSLYTQNNEQFF
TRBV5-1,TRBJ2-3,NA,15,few,TGCGCCAGCACCCTGATAGGGGGGAGCACAGATACGCAGTATTTT,CASTLIGGSTDTQYF
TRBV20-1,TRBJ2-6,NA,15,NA,TGCAGTGCTAGAGATTGGGGTGGAGGGGCCAACGTCCTGACTTTC,CSARDWGGGANVLTF
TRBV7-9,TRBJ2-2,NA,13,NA,TGTGCCAGCAGCTTAGCGGAGCCCGGGGAGCTGTTTTTT,CASSLAEPGELFF
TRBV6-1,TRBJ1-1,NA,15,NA,TGTGCCAGCACCCTGAATAATGGTTTCTATACTGAAGCTTTCTTT,CASTLNNGFYTEAFF
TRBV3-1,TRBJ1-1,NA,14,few,TGTGCCAGCAGCCTCCAACAGGGACCCACTGAAGCTTTCTTT,CASSLQQGPTEAFF
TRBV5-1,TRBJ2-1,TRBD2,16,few,TGCGCCAGCGGGTTTTCTGGACTAGCGGGGGGCGATGAGCAGTTCTTC,CASGFSGLAGGDEQFF
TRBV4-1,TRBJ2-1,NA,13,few,TGCGCCAGCAGCCACCCCGTGGAGGGTGAGCAGTTCTTC,CASSHPVEGEQFF
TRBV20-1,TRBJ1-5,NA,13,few,TGCAGTGCTAGAGGGCCGGCAGGGCAGCCCCAGCATTTT,CSARGPAGQPQHF
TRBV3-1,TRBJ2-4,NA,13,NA,TGTGCCAGCACAGGGAGGGCCAAAAACATTCAGTACTTC,CASTGRAKNIQYF
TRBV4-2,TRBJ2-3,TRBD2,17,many,TGTGCCAGCAGCCAAGATAGAAGCGGGGGGCCCACAGATACGCAGTATTTT,CASSQDRSGGPTDTQYF
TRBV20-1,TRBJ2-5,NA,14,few,TGCAGTGCTAGAGTCGCCCCAGGGCAAGAGACCCAGTACTTC,CSARVAPGQETQYF
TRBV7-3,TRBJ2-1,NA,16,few,TGTGCCAGCAGCCGATTTGGGGCTGGGTCCTACAATGAGCAGTTCTTC,CASSRFGAGSYNEQFF
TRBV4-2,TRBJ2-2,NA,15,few,TGTGCCAGCAGCCACAGGGGAATGAACACCGGGGAGCTGTTTTTT,CASSHRGMNTGELFF
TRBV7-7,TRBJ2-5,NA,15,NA,TGTGCTAGCAGCTCCTCATGGGGCCGCGGGGAGACCCAGTACTTC,CASSSSWGRGETQYF